Below are 18 T cell receptor beta chains sequenced from a single sample in a study of beta chain features in type 1 diabetes. Expressed TCRB transcripts were sequenced, since all the RNA that had been isolated was reverse transcribed. Libraries were prepared by immunoSEQ multiplex PCR; TCRdb keeps only in-frame clonotypes and omits some of them. The table records over 150,000 clones, roughly 8.1% of them present only once. Sequencing was performed on central memory CD4+ T cells from blood. All receptors come from a man younger than 35 in good health.

The CDR3 region is CASSLRPSGTDTQYF. The CDR3 DNA follows: TGCGCCAGCAGCTTGAGGCCTAGCGGCACAGATACGCAGTATTTT. The chain uses TRBV5-1 and TRBJ2-3, with a possible D match to TRBD2 (6 bases). The V gene's germline CDR1 is SGHRS and CDR2 YFSETQ. The V end lost 1 base, the J end lost 1 base, and 10 bases lay between the germline ends. The CDR3 runs to 15 residues.

This clone turned up a few times. V is TRBV5-1 and J is TRBJ2-7; D might be TRBD1 (6 bases). Germline CDR1 reads SGHRS; CDR2 reads YFSETQ. Trimming cost V 0 bases and J 5 bases, with 15 bases left between them. This CDR3 comprises 15 residues. The CDR3 DNA is TGCGCCAGCAGCTTGGTTTCAACAGGGAGCAACGAGCAGTACTTC. Protein: CASSLVSTGSNEQYF. Full variable domain (rest looked up from reference TRBV5-1 and TRBJ2-7): KAGVTQTPRYLIKTRGQQVTLSCSPISGHRSVSWYQQTPGQGLQFLFEYFSETQRNKGNFPGRFSGRQFSNSRSEMNVSTLELGDSALYLCASSLVSTGSNEQYFGPGTRLTVT.

This clone was observed a few times. The chain couples TRBV7-3 to TRBJ2-3; 9 bases are shared with TRBD2. The CDR3 is 17 residues long. Germline CDR1 is SGHTA and CDR2 is FQGTGA. J gave up 4 bases and V 5 bases, and 13 bases lay outside the gene matches. CDR3 amino acids: CASSPPGLAGRADTQYF. The CDR3 bases are TGTGCCAGCAGCCCCCCTGGGCTAGCGGGGCGGGCAGATACGCAGTATTTT.

This chain connects TRBV13 to TRBJ2-3; D uncertain. CDR1 and CDR2 from the germline V gene are PRHDT and FYEKMQ (reference sequence). V was pared by 0 bases and J by 3 bases, with 7 bases between. CDR3 length: 14 amino acids. The CDR3 DNA reads TGTGCCAGCAGCTTAGGCAGCAGGACAGATACGCAGTATTTT. It is translated as CASSLGSRTDTQYF.

This sequence joins TRBV5-8 and TRBJ2-1; D gene ambiguous. V was clipped by 5 bases and J by 2 bases, with 14 bases between them. The CDR3 contains 15 residues. CDR1 SGHTS and CDR2 YDEGEE come from the germline V gene. This CDR3 is CASRLRMLAYNEQFF. The CDR3 DNA reads TGTGCCAGCAGACTCAGGATGCTCGCCTACAATGAGCAGTTCTTC.

CDR3 in DNA: TGTGCCAGCAGCCCCCAGGGTAACCGGAACTATGGCTACACCTTC. Amino acids: CASSPQGNRNYGYTF. V is TRBV9 and J is TRBJ1-2; tentatively, D is TRBD1 (5 bases). The CDR3 spans 15 residues. The germline V gene has CDR1 SGDLS and CDR2 YYNGEE. Deletions cut 4 bases from V and 2 bases from J, with 15 bases between. Full variable domain (remainder filled in from reference TRBV9 and TRBJ1-2): DSGVTQTPKHLITATGQRVTLRCSPRSGDLSVYWYQQSLDQGLQFLIQYYNGEERAKGNILERFSAQQFPDLHSELNLSSLELGDSALYFCASSPQGNRNYGYTFGSGTRLTVV.

This clone appeared a few times. V gene TRBV15 combines with J gene TRBJ1-2; maybe TRBD1 (5 bases). Germline V gene lookup returns CDR1 LNHNV and CDR2 YYDKDF (reference sequence). The CDR3 runs 15 residues. Deletions cut 0 bases from V and 6 bases from J, with 14 bases between. CDR3 sequence: CATSRERGGGDGYTF. CDR3 nucleotide sequence: TGTGCCACCAGCAGAGAAAGGGGAGGAGGAGATGGCTACACCTTC. Together with reference TRBV15 and TRBJ1-2, the CDR3 gives the full variable domain: DAMVIQNPRYQVTQFGKPVTLSCSQTLNHNVMYWYQQKSSQAPKLLFHYYDKDFNNEADTPDNFQSRRPNTSFCFLDIRSPGLGDTAMYLCATSRERGGGDGYTFGSGTRLTVV.

This clone was observed a handful of times. The chain employs TRBV7-6 and TRBJ2-2; possibly TRBD1 for D (6 bases). This CDR3 comprises 15 residues. Germline V CDR1 and CDR2: SGHVS, FNYEAQ. Trimming shortened V by 1 base and J by 6 bases, and 12 bases separated the two germline ends. CDR3 nucleotide sequence: TGTGCCAGCAGCTTAGTACAGGGTAACGCCGGGGAGCTGTTTTTT. Amino acids: CASSLVQGNAGELFF.

This clone was observed a few times. The chain couples TRBV7-2 to TRBJ2-1; no clear D gene. Between the trimmed V and J ends, which lost 5 bases and 8 bases, there was a span of 10 bases. Germline V gene sequence: CDR1 SGHTA, CDR2 FQGNSA. The CDR3 spans 12 residues. CDR3 amino acids: CASSLGVHEQFF. The CDR3 DNA is TGTGCCAGCAGCCTCGGTGTCCATGAGCAGTTCTTC.

The chain is built from TRBV2 and TRBJ1-1; no clear D gene. In germline, CDR1 is SNHLY, CDR2 FYNNEI. With 4 bases removed from V and 5 bases from J, the gap between germline ends came to 17 bases. CDR3 length: 15 amino acids. CDR3: CASSGLTRGWTEAFF. The DNA for the CDR3 is TGTGCCAGCAGTGGCCTAACCAGAGGGTGGACTGAAGCTTTCTTT.

V usage is TRBV2 and J usage is TRBJ1-2; TRBD1 aligns across 8 bases. CDR1 is SNHLY and CDR2 is FYNNEI in the germline V gene. The length of the CDR3 is 14 residues. V shed 8 bases, J shed 0 bases, and the junction held 5 bases outside the gene matches. DNA for the CDR3: TGTGCCAGCCAGGGGGCAGGGCCTAACTATGGCTACACCTTC. Its translation is CASQGAGPNYGYTF.

This clone was counted between two and nine times. The chain has TRBV25-1 and TRBJ1-1, with D perhaps TRBD1 (5 bases). The CDR3 runs to 12 residues. Trimming took 5 bases from V and 6 from J, leaving 10 bases between them. Germline loops: CDR1 MGHDK, CDR2 SYGVNS. CDR3 amino acids: CASSPQGPEAFF. CDR3 nucleotides: TGTGCCAGCAGTCCCCAGGGCCCTGAAGCTTTCTTT.

This clone was observed a few times. The CDR3 protein is CAWSDLFPNEQYF. In nucleotides, the CDR3 is TGTGCCTGGAGTGACTTGTTTCCTAACGAGCAGTACTTC. The V call is TRBV30, the J call TRBJ2-7; D unresolved. V was trimmed by 1 base and J by 5 bases, leaving 12 bases between them. There are 13 residues in the CDR3. Per the germline V gene, CDR1 is GTSNPN and CDR2 is SVGIG (reference sequence).

This clone came up a few times. The rearrangement joins TRBV5-1 to TRBJ1-1, with D hard to call. The V end lost 1 base, the J end lost 5 bases, and 15 bases lay between the germline ends. Germline loops: CDR1 SGHRS, CDR2 YFSETQ. The CDR3 loop spans 15 amino acids. CDR3 residues: CASSLMRLRRTEAFF. In DNA, the CDR3 is TGCGCCAGCAGCTTGATGAGGCTCCGGCGTACTGAAGCTTTCTTT.

The chain recombines TRBV5-1 with TRBJ2-7, with D unclear. Looked up from germline, CDR1 is SGHRS and CDR2 is YFSETQ. The CDR3 sequence is 15 residues long. The V end lost 0 bases, the J end lost 5 bases, and 15 bases lay between the germline ends. For the CDR3, the DNA is TGCGCCAGCAGCTTGGCCCGTCTCAGTGCAGACGAGCAGTACTTC. Its translation is CASSLARLSADEQYF.

The J gene is TRBJ1-3, the V gene TRBV14; unclear D gene. Germline assignment: CDR1 SGHDN and CDR2 FVKESK. V lost 0 bases and J lost 2, with 14 bases in between. The CDR3 covers 17 residues. The CDR3 reads CASSQDRAGYAGNTIYF. DNA of the CDR3: TGTGCCAGCAGCCAAGATCGGGCGGGGTATGCTGGAAACACCATATATTTT.

This clone was detected a few times. V is TRBV7-2 and J is TRBJ2-7; 13 nucleotides match TRBD2. Germline V lookup: CDR1 SGHTA, CDR2 FQGNSA. The CDR3 totals 16 residues. Germline trimming cut 0 bases from V and 7 bases from J; bases unmatched to any gene: 6. In DNA form, the CDR3 reads TGTGCCAGCAGCTTAGCGTTACTAGCGGGGGGGAGGGAGCAGTACTTC. Its protein product is CASSLALLAGGREQYF. Drawing the rest from reference TRBV7-2 and TRBJ2-7, the complete variable domain is GAGVSQSPSNKVTEKGKDVELRCDPISGHTALYWYRQSLGQGLEFLIYFQGNSAPDKSGLPSDRFSAERTGGSVSTLTIQRTQQEDSAVYLCASSLALLAGGREQYFGPGTRLTVT.

J is TRBJ2-1 and V is TRBV28; D gene uncertain. CDR1 is MDHEN and CDR2 is SYDVKM in the germline V gene. The CDR3 totals 13 residues. The V end was cut by 2 bases, the J end by 5 bases, with 7 bases between. The CDR3 region is CASSLRRNNEQFF. CDR3 nucleotide sequence: TGTGCCAGCAGTTTAAGGCGGAACAATGAGCAGTTCTTC.